The 27 T cell receptor beta chains below come from one sample, sequenced in a study of CD8 T cells in Susac syndrome. RNA totalling roughly 0.5 to 1 ug underwent reverse transcription with random hexamers. TCRdb re-called the immunoSEQ multiplex PCR reads with MiXCR, one entry per CDR3 protein. The sample holds about 200,000 distinct CDR3 sequences, 85% to 95% seen once. Sequencing was done on a sample of CD4+ T cells from PBMCs. These receptors were obtained from a human donor in good health.

CDR3 in amino acids: CASSQVRTINEQFF. CDR3 sequence (DNA): TGCGCCAGCAGCCAAGTCAGGACCATCAATGAGCAGTTCTTC. The chain couples TRBV4-3 to TRBJ2-1, with unresolved D. The V gene lost 1 base and the J gene lost 6 bases, with 10 bases spanning the gap. The CDR3 is 14 residues long. Germline CDR1 reads LGHNA; CDR2 reads YSLEER.

The chain links TRBV4-1 to TRBJ1-4; D is unresolved. Trimming took off 0 bases at V and 1 base at J, with 6 bases between the two ends. CDR1 and CDR2 from the germline V gene are MGHRA and YSYEKL. This CDR3 spans 15 amino acids. CDR3 nucleotide sequence: TGCGCCAGCAGCCAAGATCGGCAAACTAATGAAAAACTGTTTTTT. Translating it yields CASSQDRQTNEKLFF.

CDR3: CASSPRRGATSYEQYF. The CDR3 coding sequence is TGTGCCAGCAGCCCCCGCAGGGGTGCTACTTCCTACGAGCAGTACTTC. This chain uses TRBV5-4 with TRBJ2-7; D is perhaps TRBD1 (6 bases). Deletions cut 4 bases from V and 1 base from J, with 18 bases between. From germline, CDR1 is SGHNT and CDR2 YYREEE (reference sequence). This CDR3 region has 16 residues.

This sequence joins TRBV9 and TRBJ2-3; 8 bases fit TRBD1. Germline lookup yields CDR1 SGDLS and CDR2 YYNGEE. V shed 7 bases, J shed 1 base, and the junction held 5 bases outside the gene matches. The CDR3 runs 14 residues. CDR3 sequence: CASVRGQGTDTQYF. The CDR3 bases are TGTGCCAGCGTCCGGGGACAGGGCACAGATACGCAGTATTTT.

CDR3: CASSSPRVPYEQYF. As DNA, the CDR3 is TGTGCCAGCAGCTCGCCCAGGGTCCCCTACGAGCAGTACTTC. This rearrangement joins TRBV11-2 to TRBJ2-7; maybe TRBD1 (5 bases). This CDR3 is 14 amino acids long. Germline V CDR1 and CDR2: SGHAT, FQNNGV. V was cut by 4 bases and J by 2 bases, with 12 bases left in between.

The rearrangement links TRBV15 to TRBJ1-6; the D is unclear. V dropped 8 bases and J dropped 0 bases, with 5 bases sitting between them. Looked up from germline, CDR1 is LNHNV and CDR2 is YYDKDF (reference sequence). CDR3 length: 13 residues. As DNA, the CDR3 is TGTGCCACCGGAGGCTCCTATAATTCACCCCTCCACTTT. It is translated as CATGGSYNSPLHF.

The chain couples TRBV20-1 to TRBJ1-1, with D uncertain. V was clipped by 3 bases and J by 10 bases, with 12 bases between them. This CDR3 region has 11 residues. The germline V gene has CDR1 DFQATT and CDR2 SNEGSKA (reference sequence). The CDR3 protein is CSARAAAAAFF. In nucleotides, the CDR3 is TGCAGTGCTAGGGCGGCCGCCGCAGCTTTCTTT.

The genes are TRBV2 and TRBJ1-2, with 7 positions matching TRBD1. Looked up from germline, CDR1 is SNHLY and CDR2 is FYNNEI. The CDR3 has 14 residues. Unmatched junction bases numbered 4, after V lost 1 base and J lost 5 bases. The CDR3 spells CASSEVTGRYGYTF. CDR3 nucleotides: TGTGCCAGCAGTGAAGTGACAGGGAGGTATGGCTACACCTTC.

The V and J genes are TRBV19 and TRBJ2-2, with 9 nucleotides matching TRBD1. The CDR3 loop spans 14 amino acids. The junction had 4 bases not matched to a gene; V was cut back by 6 bases and J by 5 bases. The V gene's germline CDR1 is LNHDA and CDR2 SQIVND (reference sequence). The CDR3 here is CASRRDRETGELFF. The CDR3 coding sequence is TGTGCCAGTAGGAGGGACAGGGAAACCGGGGAGCTGTTTTTT.

The chain carries TRBV29-1 and TRBJ1-2; 7 bases are shared with TRBD1. V dropped 7 bases and J dropped 4; count of bases not matched to a gene: 12. The CDR3 length is 14 residues. In germline, CDR1 is SQVTM, CDR2 ANQGSEA. The CDR3 coding sequence is TGCAGCGCTGGAACAGGGGACCTTCTCTATGGCTACACCTTC. Its protein is CSAGTGDLLYGYTF.

J is TRBJ2-2 and V is TRBV30; D possibly corresponds to TRBD1 (5 bases). The CDR3 length is 14 residues. Germline lookup yields CDR1 GTSNPN and CDR2 SVGIG (reference sequence). Trimming stripped 3 bases from V and 1 base from J, with 9 bases between. CDR3 amino acids: CAWSLGQNTGELFF. The CDR3 nucleotides are TGTGCCTGGAGCCTCGGACAGAACACCGGGGAGCTGTTTTTT.

The chain couples TRBV28 to TRBJ1-5; perhaps TRBD1 as D (6 bases). V lost 7 bases and J 6 bases, leaving 13 bases between the germline ends. The CDR3 contains 13 residues. The V gene's germline CDR1 is MDHEN and CDR2 SYDVKM. This CDR3 reads CASNLQGPQPQHF. The CDR3 region has the DNA TGTGCCAGCAACCTACAGGGCCCTCAGCCCCAGCATTTT.

This clonotype was seen just once. The rearrangement links TRBV5-1 to TRBJ2-2; 10 nucleotides match TRBD2. The CDR3 is 16 residues long. CDR1 and CDR2 (germline): SGHRS, YFSETQ. The V and J ends lost 0 bases and 4 bases, in that order; junction bases with no gene match: 3. The CDR3 DNA reads TGCGCCAGCAGCTTGGCCCCTAGCGGGAGCACCGGGGAGCTGTTTTTT. This codes for CASSLAPSGSTGELFF.

The rearrangement uses TRBV5-1 and TRBJ2-7; no reliable D call. The V end lost 0 bases, the J end lost 2 bases, and 9 bases lay between the germline ends. Germline V CDR1 and CDR2: SGHRS, YFSETQ. The CDR3 covers 14 residues. The CDR3 nucleotides read TGCGCCAGCAGCTTGGCCCCTGCAGCCTACGAGCAGTACTTC. Translating it yields CASSLAPAAYEQYF.

The chain carries TRBV30 and TRBJ1-5; D unresolved. Germline CDR1 GTSNPN, CDR2 SVGIG (reference sequence). The CDR3 sequence is 14 residues long. The V end lost 0 bases, the J end lost 0 bases, and 6 bases lay between the germline ends. This chain's CDR3 is CAWSVRDSNQPQHF. In DNA form, the CDR3 reads TGTGCCTGGAGTGTAAGGGATAGCAATCAGCCCCAGCATTTT.

In its sample, this clonotype was seen once. The chain is built from TRBV25-1 and TRBJ1-1; a weak D match, TRBD1 (6 bases). The V gene lost 4 bases and the J gene lost 4 bases, with 10 bases spanning the gap. The CDR3 runs to 13 residues. CDR1 is MGHDK, CDR2 SYGVNS, per germline. The CDR3 is CASSVRQATEAFF. In DNA form, the CDR3 reads TGTGCCAGCAGTGTCCGACAGGCCACTGAAGCTTTCTTT.

This chain uses TRBV9 with TRBJ1-1; 8 bases map to TRBD1. There are 17 residues in the CDR3. The junction had 11 bases not matched to a gene; V was cut back by 0 bases and J by 4 bases. CDR1 and CDR2 (germline): SGDLS, YYNGEE. The CDR3 protein is CASSVVGGQGGATEAFF. CDR3 nucleotides: TGTGCCAGCAGCGTAGTAGGAGGACAGGGAGGTGCCACTGAAGCTTTCTTT.

The chain employs TRBV3-1 and TRBJ2-2; D may be TRBD1 or TRBD2 (5 bases each). CDR1 is LGHDT, CDR2 YNNKEL, per germline (reference sequence). Trimming cost V 5 bases and J 1 base, with 8 bases left between them. This CDR3 is 14 amino acids long. CDR3 sequence (DNA): TGTGCCAGCAGCTGGGACGGGAACACCGGGGAGCTGTTTTTT. It translates to CASSWDGNTGELFF.

This clonotype was counted once. The rearrangement joins TRBV11-2 to TRBJ2-1, with D tentatively TRBD2 (5 bases). The CDR3 has 15 residues. Trimming stripped 0 bases from V and 4 bases from J, with 10 bases between. The germline V gene has CDR1 SGHAT and CDR2 FQNNGV. In nucleotides, the CDR3 is TGTGCCAGCAGCTTAGATCGCGGACTTTACAATGAGCAGTTCTTC. This gives the protein CASSLDRGLYNEQFF.

This clonotype was recorded once. The V and J genes are TRBV28 and TRBJ1-1; a possible D gene is TRBD1 (6 bases). V shed 5 bases and J shed 3 bases, with 10 bases lying between them. Germline-derived CDR1 and CDR2 are MDHEN and SYDVKM. The length of the CDR3 is 13 residues. The CDR3, as DNA: TGTGCCAGCAGTCCCGGACAGTACACTGAAGCTTTCTTT. It is translated as CASSPGQYTEAFF.

The rearrangement joins TRBV2 to TRBJ2-2; D not certain. The CDR3 length is 13 residues. V lost 4 bases and J lost 1, with 4 bases in between. Per germline, CDR1 SNHLY and CDR2 FYNNEI. The CDR3 region has the DNA TGTGCCAGCAGTGCTGAGAACACCGGGGAGCTGTTTTTT. Its translation: CASSAENTGELFF.

This clonotype showed up just once. The chain combines TRBV4-1 with TRBJ1-2, with TRBD1 matching over 9 bases. J lost 7 bases, V lost 3 bases, and 12 bases had no gene match. The germline V gene has CDR1 MGHRA and CDR2 YSYEKL. This CDR3 is built from 16 residues. The CDR3 nucleotides are TGCGCCAGCAGCCACAGAGGGGACAGGGATAGCCGTGGCTACACCTTC. This gives the protein CASSHRGDRDSRGYTF.

The chain uses TRBV6-2 or TRBV6-3 and TRBJ2-7; 14 nucleotides line up with TRBD2. V gave up 1 base and J gave up 3 bases; unmatched junction bases: 5. From germline, CDR1 is MNHEY and CDR2 SVGEGT. The CDR3 contains 17 residues. The DNA for the CDR3 is TGTGCCAGCAGTTACTATCGGACTAGCGGGGGGAACTACGAGCAGTACTTC. Amino acids: CASSYYRTSGGNYEQYF.

The chain is built from TRBV3-1 and TRBJ2-5, with D possibly matching TRBD1 (5 bases). The V end lost 7 bases, the J end lost 1 base, and 10 bases lay between the germline ends. The CDR3 has 13 residues. Germline CDR1 and CDR2: LGHDT and YNNKEL (reference sequence). CDR3 sequence reads: CASNRGIQETQYF. CDR3 bases: TGTGCCAGCAATAGGGGAATCCAAGAGACCCAGTACTTC.

In its sample, this clonotype was seen a few times. The chain is built from TRBV19 and TRBJ1-1; 7 bases line up with TRBD1. Per germline, CDR1 LNHDA and CDR2 SQIVND (reference sequence). CDR3 length: 13 residues. V shed 6 bases, J shed 4 bases, and the junction held 5 bases outside the gene matches. CDR3 amino acids: CASSRQGSTEAFF. The CDR3 DNA follows: TGTGCCAGTAGCCGACAGGGTAGCACTGAAGCTTTCTTT.

As DNA, the CDR3 is TGCAGTGCTACCCCCCCCCGGTCCTATAATTCACCCCTCCACTTT. It encodes CSATPPRSYNSPLHF. V usage is TRBV20-1 and J usage is TRBJ1-6; D ambiguous. The germline V gene has CDR1 DFQATT and CDR2 SNEGSKA (reference sequence). The ends were cut back, 4 bases at V and 1 base at J, with 11 bases in the middle. The CDR3 is made up of 15 amino acids.

The chain links TRBV3-1 to TRBJ2-7; 7 positions match TRBD2. Trimming took 1 base from V and 6 from J; bases not matched to a gene: 12. CDR1 and CDR2 from the germline V gene are LGHDT and YNNKEL (reference sequence). The CDR3 covers 16 residues. The CDR3 here is CASSQAAAGDPSEQYF. Here the CDR3 DNA reads TGTGCCAGCAGCCAAGCCGCTGCGGGGGATCCTTCCGAGCAGTACTTC.